This note documents a single TCR beta chain sequence. Per the germline V gene, CDR1 is MNHNS and CDR2 is SASEGT. Trimming cost V 2 bases and J 0 bases; bases outside gene matches: 8. The CDR3 runs to 17 residues. These data belong to a study of blood T cell repertoires in COVID-19. Across the study: The cDNA or gDNA used as material had been derived from T cells, B-cell-depleted T cells, or PBMCs.

Produced via immunoSEQ multiplex PCR; TCRdb's table is partial and in-frame only. The table lists 150,000 to 200,000 clones, roughly 87% of them singletons. This receptor was identified in a woman aged 50 to 60 with acute or convalescent COVID-19. The sample comprised peripheral blood. The gene calls are TRBV6-1 and TRBJ1-1; TRBD1 agrees at 8 bases. CDR3 sequence: CASSEWLRQGMNTEAFF. CDR3 nucleotides: TGTGCCAGCAGTGAATGGTTAAGACAGGGGATGAACACTGAAGCTTTCTTT.